These 23 T cell receptor beta chains were all obtained from the same sample, sequenced in a study of shared clonotypes between healthy human individuals. In the naive CD8 group, cells lacked CD45RO and were positively selected for CCR7, so terminally differentiated effector memory CD45RA+ cells were left out. Method: immunoSEQ multiplex PCR; TCRdb's copy keeps in-frame clones and lacks some. The sample has about 2.1 million clones; 80% to 95% are singletons. Input material: naive CD8+ T cells from PBMCs. These receptors originate from a man aged 18 to 29 in good health. Some clones in this sample may be carry-over from other donors' samples.

In the case of this clone: Other DNA sequences in the sample encode the same CDR3. The J gene is TRBJ2-2, the V gene TRBV7-3; D not certain. The CDR3 contains 13 residues. The germline V gene encodes CDR1 SGHTA and CDR2 FQGTGA. The V end was cut by 0 bases, the J end by 4 bases, with 3 bases between. The CDR3 DNA reads TGTGCCAGCAGCTTAACAGGCACCGGGGAGCTGTTTTTT. This gives the protein CASSLTGTGELFF.

CDR3: CASSLWGVNQPQHF. CDR3 nucleotide sequence: TGTGCCAGCAGTTTATGGGGGGTCAATCAGCCCCAGCATTTT. The V and J genes are TRBV27 and TRBJ1-5; possible D gene TRBD1, 5 bases. This CDR3 contains 14 residues. Trimming took 1 base from V and 3 from J, leaving 7 bases between them. Germline-derived CDR1 and CDR2 are MNHEY and SMNVEV (reference sequence).

V is TRBV27 and J is TRBJ2-1, with 8 bases that match TRBD2. This CDR3 is 13 amino acids long. The V segment lost 5 bases and the J segment 7 bases; nucleotides outside the gene matches: 4. In germline, CDR1 is MNHEY, CDR2 SMNVEV (reference sequence). The CDR3 sequence is CASSAGGGNEQFF. In DNA form, the CDR3 reads TGTGCCAGCAGTGCGGGAGGTGGGAATGAGCAGTTCTTC.

The V call is TRBV9, the J call TRBJ2-2; the D gene is possibly TRBD2 (6 bases). Trimming cost V 4 bases and J 7 bases, with 20 bases left between them. The CDR3 covers 16 residues. From germline, CDR1 is SGDLS and CDR2 YYNGEE. The CDR3 DNA reads TGTGCCAGCAGCCCGACCCGGGGACTTTCCGGCGGGGAGCTGTTTTTT. Residues: CASSPTRGLSGGELFF.

The CDR3 nucleotides are TGTGCCAGCAGCGCCTGCAAAGCGGGAGGATGTGAGCAGTTCTTC. Residues: CASSACKAGGCEQFF. The rearrangement joins TRBV9 to TRBJ2-1, with TRBD2 matching over 9 bases. V gave up 3 bases and J gave up 9 bases; unmatched junction bases: 10. The CDR3 length is 15 residues. Germline CDR1 reads SGDLS; CDR2 reads YYNGEE. The complete variable domain, with remaining parts taken from reference TRBV9 and TRBJ2-1, reads DSGVTQTPKHLITATGQRVTLRCSPRSGDLSVYWYQQSLDQGLQFLIQYYNGEERAKGNILERFSAQQFPDLHSELNLSSLELGDSALYFCASSACKAGGCEQFFGPGTRLTVL.

This chain links TRBV6-1 with TRBJ2-1, with D perhaps TRBD1 (6 bases). The V end was cut by 10 bases, the J end by 4 bases, with 20 bases between. This CDR3 comprises 15 residues. Germline loops: CDR1 MNHNS, CDR2 SASEGT. In DNA, the CDR3 is TGTGCCACCATTTTCCGGGACACCAAATACAATGAGCAGTTCTTC. It specifies CATIFRDTKYNEQFF.

This clone was observed once. The identical CDR3 is also encoded by other nucleotide sequences in the sample. V and J are TRBV13 and TRBJ2-1; 8 positions agree with TRBD1. V was clipped by 1 base and J by 4 bases; unmatched bases: 3. The germline V gene has CDR1 PRHDT and CDR2 FYEKMQ (reference sequence). This CDR3 spans 15 amino acids. CDR3 DNA sequence: TGTGCCAGCAGCTTAGAACAGGGGGGTTACAATGAGCAGTTCTTC. This encodes CASSLEQGGYNEQFF.

The chain has TRBV5-6 and TRBJ2-7; 8 positions match TRBD1. CDR1 and CDR2 from the germline V gene are SGHDT and YYEEEE. The CDR3 length is 17 residues. V shed 3 bases, J shed 2 bases, and the junction held 13 bases outside the gene matches. CDR3 sequence reads: CASSSRTGSRSTYEQYF. The CDR3 coding sequence is TGTGCCAGCAGCTCCCGGACAGGGAGTAGGAGCACCTACGAGCAGTACTTC.

The chain carries TRBV28 and TRBJ2-5; D is ambiguous. Germline lookup yields CDR1 MDHEN and CDR2 SYDVKM. This CDR3 region has 14 residues. The V end lost 5 bases, the J end lost 4 bases, and 14 bases lay between the germline ends. The CDR3 sequence: CASSGRAAPETQYF. CDR3 bases: TGTGCCAGCAGTGGACGGGCGGCACCAGAGACCCAGTACTTC.

V gene TRBV4-3 combines with J gene TRBJ2-1; D might be TRBD2 (5 bases). The CDR3 runs 15 residues. Trimming pared 1 base from V and 8 bases from J, leaving 15 bases between. Germline loops: CDR1 LGHNA, CDR2 YSLEER. The CDR3 reads CASSQAAARNYEQFF. The CDR3 bases are TGCGCCAGCAGCCAAGCAGCGGCCCGGAACTATGAGCAGTTCTTC.

The chain carries TRBV7-8 and TRBJ1-4; tentative D call: TRBD1 (5 bases). V was shortened by 2 bases and J by 6 bases, with 10 bases between the two germline ends. This CDR3 is built from 14 residues. Per germline, CDR1 SGHVS and CDR2 FQNEAQ. CDR3 DNA sequence: TGTGCCAGCAGCTTAAGTGGGGACTATGAAAAACTGTTTTTT. Encoded protein: CASSLSGDYEKLFF. The full variable domain, rest sourced from reference TRBV7-8 and TRBJ1-4, is GAGVSQSPRYKVAKRGQDVALRCDPISGHVSLFWYQQALGQGPEFLTYFQNEAQLDKSGLPSDRFFAERPEGSVSTLKIQRTQQEDSAVYLCASSLSGDYEKLFFGSGTQLSVL.

With regard to this clone: Other DNA sequences in the sample encode the same CDR3. V usage is TRBV18 and J usage is TRBJ2-3; 13 nucleotides line up with TRBD2. The germline V gene encodes CDR1 KGHSH and CDR2 LQKENI. The trim removed 3 bases at V and 3 bases at J, leaving 6 bases unmatched. CDR3 length: 17 residues. In DNA, the CDR3 is TGTGCCAGCTCACCCCCCGGACTAGCGGGAGTGACAGATACGCAGTATTTT. It is translated as CASSPPGLAGVTDTQYF.

The V and J genes are TRBV19 and TRBJ2-5; 9 bases are a match to TRBD2. This CDR3 spans 16 amino acids. CDR1 and CDR2 from the germline V gene are LNHDA and SQIVND (reference sequence). Trimming at V came to 1 base and at J to 4 bases, leaving 7 bases not matched to a gene. CDR3 sequence reads: CASSIGPGLAGETQYF. The DNA for the CDR3 is TGTGCCAGTAGTATAGGACCGGGACTAGCCGGAGAGACCCAGTACTTC.

The DNA of the CDR3 is TGTGCCAGCAGTGAAATGTCCTCCTACGAGCAGTACTTC. Its protein is CASSEMSSYEQYF. This chain links TRBV6-1 with TRBJ2-7; no firm D call. Germline V gene lookup returns CDR1 MNHNS and CDR2 SASEGT. Trimming stripped 2 bases from V and 0 bases from J, with 5 bases between. This CDR3 comprises 13 residues.

The chain combines TRBV4-1 with TRBJ2-7; 8 nucleotides match TRBD1. The CDR3 contains 15 residues. CDR1 and CDR2 from the germline V gene are MGHRA and YSYEKL. Germline trimming cut 5 bases from V and 0 bases from J; bases unmatched to any gene: 6. CDR3: CASSGRQGRSYEQYF. The CDR3 DNA is TGCGCCAGCAGCGGGAGACAGGGGCGCTCCTACGAGCAGTACTTC.

The chain carries TRBV7-9 and TRBJ2-7; D tentatively reads TRBD1 or TRBD2 (5 bases each). This CDR3 is 13 amino acids long. Germline loops: CDR1 SEHNR, CDR2 FQNEAQ (reference sequence). V lost 5 bases and J 7 bases, leaving 15 bases between the germline ends. The CDR3 DNA reads as TGTGCCAGCAGCCTCCGGGACGATGAAGAGCAGTACTTC. Amino acid sequence: CASSLRDDEEQYF.

V usage is TRBV7-2 and J usage is TRBJ2-1; 7 positions match TRBD2. This CDR3 has 16 amino acids. Losses at the gene ends were 0 bases for V and 10 bases for J; bases not matched to a gene: 12. Germline CDR1 is SGHTA and CDR2 is FQGNSA. The CDR3 sequence: CASSLASRGNLGEQFF. CDR3 in DNA: TGTGCCAGCAGCTTAGCTTCGCGGGGGAATTTGGGCGAGCAGTTCTTC.

V usage is TRBV7-9 and J usage is TRBJ2-6, with D possibly being TRBD1 or TRBD2 (5 bases each). The CDR3 is 16 amino acids. V lost 6 bases to trimming and J lost 1 base, with 13 bases between them. Germline V gives CDR1 SEHNR, CDR2 FQNEAQ (reference sequence). CDR3 nucleotide sequence: TGTGCCAGCAGACCGGGACGAAGTTCTGGGGCCAACGTCCTGACTTTC. Its translation: CASRPGRSSGANVLTF.

The V and J genes are TRBV4-1 and TRBJ2-2; D is undetermined. The CDR3 has 16 residues. The germline gives CDR1 MGHRA, CDR2 YSYEKL. The V gene lost 4 bases and the J gene lost 3 bases, with 15 bases spanning the gap. CDR3 in amino acids: CASSPSYRAHTGELFF. The CDR3 DNA reads TGCGCCAGCAGCCCCAGTTACCGGGCCCACACCGGGGAGCTGTTTTTT.

A note on this clone: The sample has other DNA sequences that encode this CDR3 too. The chain combines TRBV29-1 with TRBJ2-1; D is perhaps TRBD1 or TRBD2 (5 bases each). This CDR3 is built from 14 residues. The germline V and J ends were trimmed by 1 base and 3 bases, with 10 bases remaining between them. Germline V gene lookup returns CDR1 SQVTM and CDR2 ANQGSEA. The CDR3 nucleotides read TGCAGCGTTGAAGGGGGACCTGTCTACAATGAGCAGTTCTTC. It is translated as CSVEGGPVYNEQFF.

CDR3 nucleotide sequence: TGTGCCAGCACCGGGACAGGGGTAAAAGAGACCCAGTACTTC. Its translation: CASTGTGVKETQYF. The chain joins TRBV6-6 to TRBJ2-5, with TRBD1 identical over 10 bases. CDR3 length equals 14 residues. CDR1 is MNHNY and CDR2 is SVGAGI in the germline V gene (reference sequence). The V and J ends lost 7 bases and 3 bases, in that order; junction bases with no gene match: 5.

The chain combines TRBV11-2 with TRBJ2-5; 7 nucleotides agree with TRBD2. Germline V gene data show CDR1 as SGHAT and CDR2 as FQNNGV. This CDR3 has 14 residues. The V gene end was trimmed by 2 bases and the J gene end by 4 bases; junction bases not matched to a gene: 4. The CDR3 spells CASSLIAGSETQYF. CDR3 bases: TGTGCCAGCAGCTTAATAGCGGGCTCAGAGACCCAGTACTTC. Full variable domain (outside the CDR3, taken from reference TRBV11-2 and TRBJ2-5): EAGVAQSPRYKIIEKRQSVAFWCNPISGHATLYWYQQILGQGPKLLIQFQNNGVVDDSQLPKDRFSAERLKGVDSTLKIQPAKLEDSAVYLCASSLIAGSETQYFGPGTRLLVL.

This chain joins TRBV2 and TRBJ2-7, with D unclear. The V end lost 8 bases, the J end lost 2 bases, and 10 bases lay between the germline ends. The CDR3 runs 12 residues. Germline CDR1 is SNHLY and CDR2 is FYNNEI. As DNA, the CDR3 is TGTGCCAGCGTGAGAGGAACCTACGAGCAGTACTTC. Translating it yields CASVRGTYEQYF. The full variable domain, with the rest looked up from reference TRBV2 and TRBJ2-7, is EPEVTQTPSHQVTQMGQEVILRCVPISNHLYFYWYRQILGQKVEFLVSFYNNEISEKSEIFDDQFSVERPDGSNFTLKIRSTKLEDSAMYFCASVRGTYEQYFGPGTRLTVT.